The clone carrying this T cell receptor (beta chain) was counted once. Its antigen is currently unknown. The primer mix had 60 Vbeta and 13 Jbeta primers. Using immunoSEQ multiplex PCR, the repertoire was profiled, and TCRdb retains in-frame clones only, with some absent. This table holds some 130,000 clones, approximately 77% found once. The sample comes from a study of cytomegalovirus exposure and HLA in healthy donors. Study-wide background: Clustering assigned 81% of the approximately 390 genotyped donors to the Caucasian-associated ancestry cluster. Study-wide results and caveats: According to an earlier analysis, most TCR beta V segments yielded productive rearrangements about 87% or about 30% of the time. The dataset shows that most TCR sequences were rare, while some public TCRs occurred in many donors.

The CDR3 spans 14 residues. The germline CDR1 and CDR2 sequences are SEHNR and FQNEAQ (reference sequence). V gave up 5 bases and J gave up 4 bases; unmatched junction bases: 5. This clonotype was obtained from a man aged 25-40 years in good health and CMV-seronegative. Sequencing was carried out using PBMCs. This chain uses TRBV7-9 with TRBJ2-7, with TRBD2 identical over 10 bases. This CDR3 is CASSPWTSGYEQYF. CDR3 nucleotide sequence: TGTGCCAGCAGCCCTTGGACTAGCGGTTACGAGCAGTACTTC. Filled out from reference TRBV7-9 and TRBJ2-7, the complete variable domain reads DTGVSQNPRHKITKRGQNVTFRCDPISEHNRLYWYRQTLGQGPEFLTYFQNEAQLEKSRLLSDRFSAERPKGSFSTLEIQRTEQGDSAMYLCASSPWTSGYEQYFGPGTRLTVT.